This TCR beta chain comes out of a study of shared clonotypes between healthy human individuals. Study observations and caveats: Naive subsets usually exceeded memory subsets in estimated richness.

The CDR3 consists of 15 residues. Trimming shortened V by 1 base and J by 6 bases, and 14 bases separated the two germline ends. CDR1 and CDR2 (germline): LGHNA, YSLEER. Regarding this clone: As yet, its antigen is unknown.

Running of the assay took place at deep level. Clones were read by immunoSEQ multiplex PCR, and TCRdb kept only the in-frame ones, dropping some. The data hold 2,100,000 or so clones, with under 97% observed a single time. This clonotype originated in a man aged 18 to 35 in good health. The chain has TRBV4-3 and TRBJ2-3; TRBD2 is a possible D gene (6 bases). Sequenced material: naive CD4+ T cells sorted from blood. Subset: CD45RA+ positively selected. CDR3 loop: CASSQGRGGGDTQYF. The CDR3 DNA is TGCGCCAGCAGCCAAGGGCGGGGCGGCGGGGATACGCAGTATTTT.